One sample yielded the 20 T cell receptor beta chains listed below, sequenced in a study of Ad26.COV2.S vaccination and SARS-CoV-2 variants. Profiled with immunoSEQ multiplex PCR; TCRdb holds only in-frame clones, not every one. The data show approximately 150,000 clones, around 86% seen once. Here the sequenced sample was peripheral blood, taken after recovery from COVID-19. The receptors shown here come from a human donor who had recovered from COVID-19.

The chain couples TRBV3-1 (or the pseudogene TRBV3-2) to TRBJ1-1; D gene ambiguous. V shed 0 bases and J shed 0 bases, with 5 bases lying between them. CDR1 and CDR2 (germline): LGHDT, YNNKEL (reference sequence). The CDR3 length is 14 residues. This CDR3 reads CASSQDWVNTEAFF. CDR3 in DNA: TGTGCCAGCAGCCAAGATTGGGTGAACACTGAAGCTTTCTTT.

V usage is TRBV7-2 and J usage is TRBJ2-7; D uncertain. Per the germline V gene, CDR1 is SGHTA and CDR2 is FQGNSA. V dropped 0 bases and J dropped 7 bases, with 13 bases sitting between them. CDR3 length: 14 residues. In DNA, the CDR3 is TGTGCCAGCAGCTTAGCCACCGACCAGCAGGAGCAGTACTTC. Its protein is CASSLATDQQEQYF.

The chain is built from TRBV30 and TRBJ2-7, with D hard to call. Trimming left V 2 bases short and J 6 bases short, with 11 bases between. Germline V gives CDR1 GTSNPN, CDR2 SVGIG (reference sequence). The CDR3 extends over 12 amino acids. The CDR3 DNA sequence: TGTGCCTGGAGTCCATTGGGCCCCGAGCAGTACTTC. Residues: CAWSPLGPEQYF.

This clone came up once. The rearrangement joins TRBV6-1 to TRBJ1-6, with D tentatively TRBD1 (6 bases). CDR1 MNHNS and CDR2 SASEGT come from the germline V gene. The CDR3 loop spans 17 amino acids. V was trimmed by 4 bases and J by 0 bases, leaving 13 bases between them. The CDR3 nucleotides read TGTGCCAGCAGTGCCCTACAGGGCAGCTCCTATAATTCACCCCTCCACTTT. This codes for CASSALQGSSYNSPLHF.

This clone was seen at least ten times. J is TRBJ2-7 and V is TRBV25-1; 8 bases are shared with TRBD1. Trimming took 4 bases from V and 3 from J; bases not matched to a gene: 2. This CDR3 region has 13 residues. From germline, CDR1 is MGHDK and CDR2 SYGVNS. The CDR3 here is CASSVGQGYEQYF. The CDR3 DNA is TGTGCCAGCAGTGTAGGACAGGGCTACGAGCAGTACTTC.

The V and J genes are TRBV15 and TRBJ1-4; D gene unclear. Per germline, CDR1 LNHNV and CDR2 YYDKDF (reference sequence). The ends were cut back, 3 bases at V and 2 bases at J, with 10 bases in the middle. This CDR3 is 15 amino acids long. CDR3 region: CATSRSRYTNEKLFF. As DNA, the CDR3 is TGTGCCACCAGCAGGTCCCGGTACACTAATGAAAAACTGTTTTTT.

CDR3 residues: CASSEGQGGEYEKLFF. CDR3 bases: TGTGCCAGCAGCGAGGGACAGGGGGGAGAATATGAAAAACTGTTTTTT. The gene calls are TRBV3-1 (or the pseudogene TRBV3-2) and TRBJ1-4, with 11 bases matching TRBD1. Germline V gene sequence: CDR1 LGHDT, CDR2 YNNKEL (reference sequence). With 5 bases clipped from V and 6 bases from J, the junction kept 8 bases outside the gene matches. The CDR3 is made up of 16 amino acids.

The gene calls are TRBV6-5 and TRBJ2-3; 11 bases are a match to TRBD1. The CDR3 covers 14 residues. Germline V gives CDR1 MNHEY, CDR2 SVGAGI. The V gene end was trimmed by 5 bases and the J gene end by 10 bases; junction bases not matched to a gene: 8. CDR3 region: CASSPSGTGGAQYF. CDR3 bases: TGTGCCAGCAGTCCGTCCGGGACAGGGGGTGCGCAGTATTTT.

V and J are TRBV5-1 and TRBJ1-1, with a possible D match to TRBD1 (5 bases). The germline CDR1 and CDR2 sequences are SGHRS and YFSETQ. V lost 4 bases and J 6 bases, leaving 19 bases between the germline ends. The CDR3 is 15 amino acids. The CDR3, as DNA: TGCGCCAGCAGCGACGTCGGGATGAAGGGGCCTGAAGCTTTCTTT. It encodes CASSDVGMKGPEAFF. Combining the CDR3 with reference TRBV5-1 and TRBJ1-1 gives the whole variable domain KAGVTQTPRYLIKTRGQQVTLSCSPISGHRSVSWYQQTPGQGLQFLFEYFSETQRNKGNFPGRFSGRQFSNSRSEMNVSTLELGDSALYLCASSDVGMKGPEAFFGQGTRLTVV.

The V call is TRBV5-1, the J call TRBJ2-5; 10 nucleotides agree with TRBD1. This CDR3 is built from 16 residues. The V gene end was trimmed by 4 bases and the J gene end by 1 base; junction bases not matched to a gene: 7. Germline V gene data show CDR1 as SGHRS and CDR2 as YFSETQ. The chain's CDR3 is CASSPGGQGVQETQYF. The CDR3 nucleotides are TGCGCCAGCAGCCCGGGCGGACAGGGGGTCCAAGAGACCCAGTACTTC.

This clone was seen just once. The chain couples TRBV20-1 to TRBJ1-2; no definite D call. The CDR3 has 13 residues. CDR1 DFQATT and CDR2 SNEGSKA come from the germline V gene (reference sequence). The V and J ends lost 3 bases and 7 bases respectively, with 15 bases between them. The DNA of the CDR3 is TGCAGTGCTAGTAATGGGATTGGGGTTGGCTACACCTTC. It encodes CSASNGIGVGYTF.

This clone was seen more than once but under ten times. This chain's CDR3 is CASSQLGYSGNTIYF. CDR3 nucleotide sequence: TGTGCCAGCAGCCAACTCGGCTACTCTGGAAACACCATATATTTT. This rearrangement joins TRBV3-1 (or the pseudogene TRBV3-2) to TRBJ1-3, with no clear D. This CDR3 is 15 amino acids long. Germline V gene lookup returns CDR1 LGHDT and CDR2 YNNKEL (reference sequence). V was shortened by 2 bases and J by 0 bases, with 8 bases between the two germline ends.

This clone came up a few times. The chain employs TRBV2 and TRBJ2-5; D uncertain. From germline, CDR1 is SNHLY and CDR2 FYNNEI. The CDR3 runs 11 residues. V gave up 8 bases and J gave up 2 bases, with 6 bases separating them. CDR3 loop: CASSLQETQYF. DNA of the CDR3: TGTGCCAGCTCCCTTCAAGAGACCCAGTACTTC.

This clone came up once. DNA for the CDR3: TGTGCCAGTTCCCTGCAGGGAGGGATCTACAATGAGCAGTTCTTC. Its protein product is CASSLQGGIYNEQFF. The chain has TRBV19 and TRBJ2-1; TRBD2 matches 7 bases. The CDR3 sequence is 15 residues long. The junction had 10 bases not matched to a gene; V was cut back by 8 bases and J by 3 bases. In germline, CDR1 is LNHDA, CDR2 SQIVND (reference sequence).

V gene TRBV2 combines with J gene TRBJ2-1, with D tentatively TRBD1 or TRBD2 (6 bases each). The germline V and J ends were trimmed by 6 bases and 1 base, with 16 bases remaining between them. CDR3 length: 16 residues. Looked up from germline, CDR1 is SNHLY and CDR2 is FYNNEI. The CDR3 nucleotides are TGTGCCAGCAGCGGTTGGGGGGCGGGGTCCTACAATGAGCAGTTCTTC. This translates into CASSGWGAGSYNEQFF.

The chain joins TRBV10-3 to TRBJ1-2; unclear D gene. Germline lookup yields CDR1 ENHRY and CDR2 SYGVKD. The CDR3 is 12 amino acids. Trimming took 3 bases from V and 3 from J, leaving 5 bases between them. This CDR3 reads CAISDSYYGYTF. The DNA for the CDR3 is TGTGCCATCAGTGACAGTTACTATGGCTACACCTTC.

The genes are TRBV4-1 and TRBJ1-4; possibly TRBD1 for D (5 bases). Germline CDR1 and CDR2: MGHRA and YSYEKL. There are 17 residues in the CDR3. Between the trimmed V and J ends, which lost 5 bases and 5 bases, there was a span of 21 bases. As DNA, the CDR3 is TGCGCCAGCAGCACTAACGACAGAACACAAGGCAATGAAAAACTGTTTTTT. Translation gives CASSTNDRTQGNEKLFF.

The rearrangement joins TRBV5-4 to TRBJ1-2, with D possibly TRBD1 on 6 matching bases. Germline V gene sequence: CDR1 SGHNT, CDR2 YYREEE (reference sequence). With 2 bases removed from V and 4 bases from J, the gap between germline ends came to 9 bases. This CDR3 has 13 residues. CDR3: CASSFLDSYGYTF. CDR3 DNA: TGTGCCAGCAGCTTCTTGGACAGCTATGGCTACACCTTC.

The chain's CDR3 is CASSPGQARTEAFF. The CDR3 region has the DNA TGTGCCAGCAGTCCTGGACAGGCCCGAACTGAAGCTTTCTTT. J is TRBJ1-1 and V is TRBV27; 7 bases map to TRBD1. CDR1 is MNHEY, CDR2 SMNVEV, per germline (reference sequence). This CDR3 is 14 amino acids long. The trim removed 5 bases at V and 5 bases at J, leaving 8 bases unmatched.

The V and J genes are TRBV29-1 and TRBJ1-3; no reliable D call. CDR3 length: 12 amino acids. V lost 6 bases to trimming and J lost 3 bases, with 9 bases between them. CDR1 and CDR2 from the germline V gene are SQVTM and ANQGSEA. CDR3 in amino acids: CSVPDGGNTIYF. Written as DNA, the CDR3 is TGCAGCGTCCCAGACGGTGGAAACACCATATATTTT.